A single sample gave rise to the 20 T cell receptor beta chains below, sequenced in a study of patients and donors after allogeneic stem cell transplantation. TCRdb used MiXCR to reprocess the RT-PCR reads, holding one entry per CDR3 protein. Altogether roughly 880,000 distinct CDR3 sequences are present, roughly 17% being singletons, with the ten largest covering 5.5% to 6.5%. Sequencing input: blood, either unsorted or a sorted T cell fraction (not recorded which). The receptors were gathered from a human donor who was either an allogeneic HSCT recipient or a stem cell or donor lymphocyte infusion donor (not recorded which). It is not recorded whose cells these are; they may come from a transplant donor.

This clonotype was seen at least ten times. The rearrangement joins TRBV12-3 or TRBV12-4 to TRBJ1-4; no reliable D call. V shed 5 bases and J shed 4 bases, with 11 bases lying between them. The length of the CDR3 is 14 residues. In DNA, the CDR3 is TGTGCCAGCAGTCCCGGAGGGAATAATGAAAAACTGTTTTTT. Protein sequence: CASSPGGNNEKLFF.

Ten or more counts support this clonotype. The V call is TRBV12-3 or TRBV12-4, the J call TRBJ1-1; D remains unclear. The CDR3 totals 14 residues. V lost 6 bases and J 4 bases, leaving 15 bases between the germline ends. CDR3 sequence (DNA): TGTGCCAGCAGCAGGACCATTCGGAGCACTGAAGCTTTCTTT. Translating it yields CASSRTIRSTEAFF.

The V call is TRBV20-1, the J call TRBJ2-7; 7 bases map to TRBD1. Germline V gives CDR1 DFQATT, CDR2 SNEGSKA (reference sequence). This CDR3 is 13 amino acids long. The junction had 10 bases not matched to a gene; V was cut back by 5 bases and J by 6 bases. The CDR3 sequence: CSAPGQDLIEQYF. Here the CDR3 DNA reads TGCAGTGCTCCCGGACAGGACCTTATCGAGCAGTACTTC.

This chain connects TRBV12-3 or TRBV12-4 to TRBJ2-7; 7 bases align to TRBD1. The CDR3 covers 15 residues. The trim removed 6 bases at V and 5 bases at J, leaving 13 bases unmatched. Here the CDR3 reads CASSGTGVFVNEQYF. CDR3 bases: TGTGCCAGCAGCGGTACAGGGGTATTTGTGAACGAGCAGTACTTC.

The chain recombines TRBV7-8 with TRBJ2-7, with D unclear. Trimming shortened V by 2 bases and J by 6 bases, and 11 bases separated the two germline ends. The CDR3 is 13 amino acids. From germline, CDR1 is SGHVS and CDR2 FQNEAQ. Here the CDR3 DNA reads TGTGCCAGCAGCTTATTATCGGGTCTCGAGCAGTACTTC. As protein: CASSLLSGLEQYF. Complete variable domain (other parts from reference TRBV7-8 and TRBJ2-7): GAGVSQSPRYKVAKRGQDVALRCDPISGHVSLFWYQQALGQGPEFLTYFQNEAQLDKSGLPSDRFFAERPEGSVSTLKIQRTQQEDSAVYLCASSLLSGLEQYFGPGTRLTVT.

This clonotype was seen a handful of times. CDR3 region: CAWSFPGVSTGELFF. The CDR3 nucleotides are TGTGCCTGGAGTTTCCCAGGGGTATCAACCGGGGAGCTGTTTTTT. The J gene is TRBJ2-2, the V gene TRBV30; D might be TRBD1 (6 bases). Trimming shortened V by 2 bases and J by 5 bases, and 15 bases separated the two germline ends. The CDR3 contains 15 residues. From germline, CDR1 is GTSNPN and CDR2 SVGIG (reference sequence).

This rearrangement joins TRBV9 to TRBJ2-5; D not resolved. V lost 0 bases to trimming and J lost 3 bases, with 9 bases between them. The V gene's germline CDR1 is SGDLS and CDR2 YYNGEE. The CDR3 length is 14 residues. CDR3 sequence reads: CASSVDSAKETQYF. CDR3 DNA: TGTGCCAGCAGCGTAGACAGTGCGAAAGAGACCCAGTACTTC.

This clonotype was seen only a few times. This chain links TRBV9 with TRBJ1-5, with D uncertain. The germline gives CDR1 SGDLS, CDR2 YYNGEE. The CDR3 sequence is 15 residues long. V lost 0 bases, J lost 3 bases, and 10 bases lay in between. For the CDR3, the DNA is TGTGCCAGCAGCGTAGATGCGGCTTCCAATCAGCCCCAGCATTTT. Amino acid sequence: CASSVDAASNQPQHF.

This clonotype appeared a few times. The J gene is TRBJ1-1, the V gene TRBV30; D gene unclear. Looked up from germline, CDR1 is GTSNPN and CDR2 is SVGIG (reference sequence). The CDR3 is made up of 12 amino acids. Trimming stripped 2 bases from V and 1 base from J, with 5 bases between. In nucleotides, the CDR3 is TGTGCCTGGAGTCCCAGGAACACTGAAGCTTTCTTT. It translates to CAWSPRNTEAFF. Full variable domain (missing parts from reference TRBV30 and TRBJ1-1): SQTIHQWPATLVQPVGSPLSLECTVEGTSNPNLYWYRQAAGRGLQLLFYSVGIGQISSEVPQNLSASRPQDRQFILSSKKLLLSDSGFYLCAWSPRNTEAFFGQGTRLTVV.

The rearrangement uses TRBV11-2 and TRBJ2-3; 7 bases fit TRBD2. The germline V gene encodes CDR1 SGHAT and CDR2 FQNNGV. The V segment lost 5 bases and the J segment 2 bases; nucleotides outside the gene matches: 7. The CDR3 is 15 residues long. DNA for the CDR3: TGTGCCAGCAGCGAAAGGACTAGGTCCACAGATACGCAGTATTTT. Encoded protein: CASSERTRSTDTQYF.

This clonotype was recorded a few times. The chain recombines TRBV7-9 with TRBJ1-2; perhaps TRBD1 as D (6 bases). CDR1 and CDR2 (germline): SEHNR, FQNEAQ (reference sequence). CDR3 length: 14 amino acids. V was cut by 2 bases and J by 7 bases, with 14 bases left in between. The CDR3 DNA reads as TGTGCCAGCAGCTTATCTCCGACAGGTTCTGGCTACACCTTC. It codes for CASSLSPTGSGYTF.

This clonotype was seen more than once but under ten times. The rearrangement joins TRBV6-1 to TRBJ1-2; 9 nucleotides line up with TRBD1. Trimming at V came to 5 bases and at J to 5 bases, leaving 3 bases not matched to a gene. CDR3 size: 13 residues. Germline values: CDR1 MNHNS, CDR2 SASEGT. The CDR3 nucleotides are TGTGCCAGCAGTAGGACAGGGGAATATGGCTACACCTTC. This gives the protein CASSRTGEYGYTF.

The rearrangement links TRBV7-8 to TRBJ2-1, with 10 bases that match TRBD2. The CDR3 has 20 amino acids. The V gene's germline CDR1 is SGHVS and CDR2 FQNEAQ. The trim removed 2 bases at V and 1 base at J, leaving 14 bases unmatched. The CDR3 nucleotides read TGTGCCAGCAGCTTACGGCCAAGGGGAGCTAGCGGGGGTTCCTACAATGAGCAGTTCTTC. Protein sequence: CASSLRPRGASGGSYNEQFF.

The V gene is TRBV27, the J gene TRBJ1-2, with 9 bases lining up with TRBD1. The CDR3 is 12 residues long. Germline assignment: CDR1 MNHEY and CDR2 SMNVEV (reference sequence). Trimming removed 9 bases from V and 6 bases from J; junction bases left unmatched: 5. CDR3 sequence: CASRDRVNGYTF. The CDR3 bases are TGTGCCAGTCGGGACAGGGTAAATGGCTACACCTTC.

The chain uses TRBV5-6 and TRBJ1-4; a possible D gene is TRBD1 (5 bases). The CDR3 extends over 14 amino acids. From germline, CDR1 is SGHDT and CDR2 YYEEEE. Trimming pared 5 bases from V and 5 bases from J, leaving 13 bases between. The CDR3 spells CASSSGRRNEKLFF. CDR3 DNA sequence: TGTGCCAGCAGTTCGGGACGGAGAAATGAAAAACTGTTTTTT. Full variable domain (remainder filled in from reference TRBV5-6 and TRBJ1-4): DAGVTQSPTHLIKTRGQQVTLRCSPKSGHDTVSWYQQALGQGPQFIFQYYEEEERQRGNFPDRFSGHQFPNYSSELNVNALLLGDSALYLCASSSGRRNEKLFFGSGTQLSVL.

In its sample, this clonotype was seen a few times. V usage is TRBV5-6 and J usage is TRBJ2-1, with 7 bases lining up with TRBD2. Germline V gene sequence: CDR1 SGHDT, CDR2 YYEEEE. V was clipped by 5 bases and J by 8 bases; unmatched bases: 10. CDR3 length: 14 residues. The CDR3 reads CASRMVGEGHEQFF. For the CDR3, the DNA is TGTGCCAGCAGAATGGTCGGGGAGGGCCATGAGCAGTTCTTC.

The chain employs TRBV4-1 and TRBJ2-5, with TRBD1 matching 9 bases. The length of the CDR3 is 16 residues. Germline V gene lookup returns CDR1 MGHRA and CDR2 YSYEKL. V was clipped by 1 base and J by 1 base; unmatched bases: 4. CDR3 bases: TGCGCCAGCAGCCAAGGACAGGGGGTCATCCAAGAGACCCAGTACTTC. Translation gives CASSQGQGVIQETQYF.

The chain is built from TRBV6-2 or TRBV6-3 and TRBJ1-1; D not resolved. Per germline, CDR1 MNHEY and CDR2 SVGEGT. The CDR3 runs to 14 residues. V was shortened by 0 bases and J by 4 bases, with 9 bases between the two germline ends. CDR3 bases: TGTGCCAGCAGTTACTCCGAGGTGTTCACTGAAGCTTTCTTT. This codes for CASSYSEVFTEAFF.

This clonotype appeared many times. The chain's CDR3 is CASSLSGLSNQPQHF. The CDR3, as DNA: TGTGCCAGCAGCTTAAGTGGTCTTAGCAATCAGCCCCAGCATTTT. The J gene is TRBJ1-5, the V gene TRBV7-9; D remains ambiguous. Per the germline V gene, CDR1 is SEHNR and CDR2 is FQNEAQ (reference sequence). V was pared by 2 bases and J by 0 bases, with 8 bases between. This CDR3 has 15 residues.

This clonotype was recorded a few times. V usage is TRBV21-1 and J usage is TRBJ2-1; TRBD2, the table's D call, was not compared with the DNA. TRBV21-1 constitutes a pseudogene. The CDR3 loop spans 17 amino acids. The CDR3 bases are TGTGCCAGCAGCAAAGATGGACTGCCAGGACTATACAATGAGCAGTTCTTC. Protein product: CASSKDGLPGLYNEQFF.